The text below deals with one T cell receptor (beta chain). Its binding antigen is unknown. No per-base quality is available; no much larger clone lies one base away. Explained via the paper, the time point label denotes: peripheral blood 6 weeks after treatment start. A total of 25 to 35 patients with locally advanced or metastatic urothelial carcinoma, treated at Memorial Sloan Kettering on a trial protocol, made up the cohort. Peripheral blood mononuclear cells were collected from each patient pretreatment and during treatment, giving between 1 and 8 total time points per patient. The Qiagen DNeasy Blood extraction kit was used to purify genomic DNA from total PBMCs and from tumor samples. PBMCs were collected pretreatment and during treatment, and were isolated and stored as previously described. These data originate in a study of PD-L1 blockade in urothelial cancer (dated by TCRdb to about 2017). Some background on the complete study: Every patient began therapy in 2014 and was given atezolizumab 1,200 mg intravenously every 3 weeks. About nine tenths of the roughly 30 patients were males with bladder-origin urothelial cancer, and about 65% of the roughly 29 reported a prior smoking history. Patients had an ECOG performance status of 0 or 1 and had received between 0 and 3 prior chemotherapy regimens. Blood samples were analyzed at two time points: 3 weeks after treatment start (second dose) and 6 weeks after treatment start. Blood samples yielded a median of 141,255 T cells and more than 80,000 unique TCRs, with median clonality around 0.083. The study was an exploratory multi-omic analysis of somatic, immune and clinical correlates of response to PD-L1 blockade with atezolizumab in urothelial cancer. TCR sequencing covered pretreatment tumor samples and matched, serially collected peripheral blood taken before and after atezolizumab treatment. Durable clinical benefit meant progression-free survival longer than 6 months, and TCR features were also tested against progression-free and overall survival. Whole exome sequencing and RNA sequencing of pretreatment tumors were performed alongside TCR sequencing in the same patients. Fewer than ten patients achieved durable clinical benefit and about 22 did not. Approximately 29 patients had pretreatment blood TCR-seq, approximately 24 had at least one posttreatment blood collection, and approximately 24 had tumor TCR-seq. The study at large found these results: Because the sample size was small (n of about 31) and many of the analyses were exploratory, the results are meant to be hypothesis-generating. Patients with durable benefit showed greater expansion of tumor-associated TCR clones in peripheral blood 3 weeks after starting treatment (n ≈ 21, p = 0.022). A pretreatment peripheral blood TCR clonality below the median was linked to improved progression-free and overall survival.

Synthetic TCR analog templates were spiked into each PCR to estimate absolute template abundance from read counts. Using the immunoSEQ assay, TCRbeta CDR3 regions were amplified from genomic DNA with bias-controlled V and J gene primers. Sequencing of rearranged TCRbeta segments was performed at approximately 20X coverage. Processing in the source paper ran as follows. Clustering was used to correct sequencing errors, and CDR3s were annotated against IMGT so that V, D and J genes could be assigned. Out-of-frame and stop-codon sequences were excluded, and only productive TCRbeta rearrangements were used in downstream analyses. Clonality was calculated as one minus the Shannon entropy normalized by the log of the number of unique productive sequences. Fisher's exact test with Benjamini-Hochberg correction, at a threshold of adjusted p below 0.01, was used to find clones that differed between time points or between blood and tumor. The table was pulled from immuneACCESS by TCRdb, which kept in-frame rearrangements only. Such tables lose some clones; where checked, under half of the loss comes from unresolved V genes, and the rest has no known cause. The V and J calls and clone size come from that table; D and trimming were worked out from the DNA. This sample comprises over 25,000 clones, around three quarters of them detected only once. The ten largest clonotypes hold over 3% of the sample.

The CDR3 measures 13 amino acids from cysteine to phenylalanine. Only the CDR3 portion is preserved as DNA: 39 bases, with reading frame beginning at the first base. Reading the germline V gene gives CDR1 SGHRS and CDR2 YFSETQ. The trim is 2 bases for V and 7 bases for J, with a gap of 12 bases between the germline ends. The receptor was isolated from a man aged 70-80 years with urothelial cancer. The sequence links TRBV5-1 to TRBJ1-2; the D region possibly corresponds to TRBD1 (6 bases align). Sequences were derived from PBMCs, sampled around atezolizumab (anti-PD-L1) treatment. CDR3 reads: CASSLQGSSGYTF. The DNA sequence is TGCGCCAGCAGCTTACAGGGTTCTAGTGGCTACACCTTC.